What follows are 14 T cell receptor beta chains derived from one specimen sequenced in a study of T cells in localized non-small cell lung cancer. TCRdb's table, derived via immunoSEQ multiplex PCR, lists solely in-frame clones and lacks some. The sample records about 72,000 clones, roughly 80% being singletons. Material: peripheral blood, obtained before any cancer treatment. Receptor source: a female donor aged 60 or older with stage I lung adenocarcinoma.

The chain links TRBV5-8 to TRBJ2-3; no clear D. V lost 6 bases and J 1 base, leaving 12 bases between the germline ends. CDR1 and CDR2 (germline): SGHTS, YDEGEE. The CDR3 loop spans 14 amino acids. This CDR3 reads CASNDRQGTDTQYF. The CDR3 coding sequence is TGTGCCAGCAACGACCGCCAGGGCACAGATACGCAGTATTTT.

The sample holds one count of this clone. The V call is TRBV6-5, the J call TRBJ2-1; D may be TRBD2 (5 bases). CDR1 is MNHEY and CDR2 is SVGAGI in the germline V gene. The CDR3 is made up of 13 amino acids. The ends were cut back, 6 bases at V and 9 bases at J, with 15 bases in the middle. DNA of the CDR3: TGTGCCAGCAGCATAAACGGGGATCTTGAGCAGTTCTTC. Amino acid sequence: CASSINGDLEQFF.

This chain uses TRBV7-3 with TRBJ2-6, with 9 bases fitting TRBD1. After removal of 3 bases from V and 1 base from J, the junction contained 7 bases not matched to a gene. The germline CDR1 and CDR2 sequences are SGHTA and FQGTGA. The length of the CDR3 is 18 residues. CDR3 sequence: CASSFTGTGISGANVLTF. CDR3 nucleotides: TGTGCCAGCAGCTTTACCGGGACAGGGATATCTGGGGCCAACGTCCTGACTTTC.

This clone was seen only a few times. The CDR3 DNA reads TGTGCCAGCAGCGGCACTAGCGGGAGCTATGAGCAGTTCTTC. Translating it yields CASSGTSGSYEQFF. This chain uses TRBV11-2 with TRBJ2-1, with TRBD2 identical over 11 bases. Germline V lookup: CDR1 SGHAT, CDR2 FQNNGV. This CDR3 comprises 14 residues. V gave up 5 bases and J gave up 8 bases; unmatched junction bases: 5.

The CDR3 loop reads CATSRDRGPQETQYF. CDR3 bases: TGTGCCACCAGCAGAGATCGGGGACCCCAAGAGACCCAGTACTTC. The chain employs TRBV15 and TRBJ2-5; D could derive from TRBD1 or TRBD2 (5 bases each). The V gene's germline CDR1 is LNHNV and CDR2 YYDKDF (reference sequence). CDR3 length equals 15 residues. Trimming stripped 0 bases from V and 1 base from J, with 9 bases between.

The chain uses TRBV20-1 and TRBJ2-1; no definite D call. Trimming took 4 bases from V and 4 from J, leaving 5 bases between them. CDR3 size: 11 residues. Per the germline V gene, CDR1 is DFQATT and CDR2 is SNEGSKA (reference sequence). DNA of the CDR3: TGCAGTGCTACCCGTTACAATGAGCAGTTCTTC. Amino acids: CSATRYNEQFF.

The chain uses TRBV19 and TRBJ1-5; 8 positions agree with TRBD1. Germline V gives CDR1 LNHDA, CDR2 SQIVND (reference sequence). CDR3 length equals 17 residues. V lost 3 bases and J lost 2; bases outside the gene matches: 9. CDR3 amino acids: CASSIGTGRVGNQPQHF. DNA for the CDR3: TGTGCCAGTAGTATCGGGACAGGTAGGGTTGGCAATCAGCCCCAGCATTTT.

The chain joins TRBV9 to TRBJ2-1, with 10 bases matching TRBD2. Losses at the gene ends were 0 bases for V and 9 bases for J; bases not matched to a gene: 9. The CDR3 sequence is 16 residues long. From germline, CDR1 is SGDLS and CDR2 YYNGEE. The CDR3 DNA is TGTGCCAGCAGCGTAGAGAGCGGGAGGGCCGCTAGTGAGCAGTTCTTC. This gives the protein CASSVESGRAASEQFF. Full variable domain (remainder filled in from reference TRBV9 and TRBJ2-1): DSGVTQTPKHLITATGQRVTLRCSPRSGDLSVYWYQQSLDQGLQFLIQYYNGEERAKGNILERFSAQQFPDLHSELNLSSLELGDSALYFCASSVESGRAASEQFFGPGTRLTVL.

The V call is TRBV5-1, the J call TRBJ1-2, with D unclear. The germline V gene has CDR1 SGHRS and CDR2 YFSETQ. V lost 1 base and J lost 8, with 18 bases in between. The CDR3 sequence is 15 residues long. In DNA form, the CDR3 reads TGCGCCAGCAGCTTGAGAGGACCCCCCCAGAGCGGCTACACCTTC. Amino acids: CASSLRGPPQSGYTF. The variable domain in full, completed from reference TRBV5-1 and TRBJ1-2, reads KAGVTQTPRYLIKTRGQQVTLSCSPISGHRSVSWYQQTPGQGLQFLFEYFSETQRNKGNFPGRFSGRQFSNSRSEMNVSTLELGDSALYLCASSLRGPPQSGYTFGSGTRLTVV.

The CDR3 sequence: CASSLGGEHYGYTF. CDR3 sequence (DNA): TGCGCCAGCAGCTTGGGCGGGGAGCACTATGGCTACACCTTC. This chain links TRBV5-1 with TRBJ1-2, with no clear D. Trimming cost V 0 bases and J 3 bases, with 9 bases left between them. The CDR3 extends over 14 amino acids. CDR1 and CDR2 from the germline V gene are SGHRS and YFSETQ.

The chain recombines TRBV10-3 with TRBJ2-3, with TRBD2 identical over 8 bases. There are 17 residues in the CDR3. V shed 6 bases and J 1 base; nucleotides not matched to a gene: 12. Per the germline V gene, CDR1 is ENHRY and CDR2 is SYGVKD. The CDR3 sequence: CAISENQAGAGTDTQYF. As DNA, the CDR3 is TGTGCCATCAGCGAAAACCAAGCGGGAGCCGGCACAGATACGCAGTATTTT.

CDR3 amino acids: CASSSTNSGTGGFF. In DNA form, the CDR3 reads TGCGCCAGCAGCTCGACCAACTCCGGGACAGGAGGGTTCTTC. The rearrangement joins TRBV5-1 to TRBJ2-1; 8 nucleotides align to TRBD1. The ends lost 3 bases at V and 15 bases at J; junction bases unmatched: 14. Per the germline V gene, CDR1 is SGHRS and CDR2 is YFSETQ. CDR3 length: 14 residues.

This chain uses TRBV9 with TRBJ2-5, with a possible D match to TRBD2 (6 bases). From germline, CDR1 is SGDLS and CDR2 YYNGEE. V gave up 3 bases and J gave up 11 bases, with 20 bases separating them. The CDR3 length is 14 residues. The CDR3: CASSAWSGGKEQYF. In DNA form, the CDR3 reads TGTGCCAGCAGCGCATGGTCCGGGGGAAAGGAGCAGTACTTC.

This clone was seen a handful of times. The genes are TRBV6-1 and TRBJ1-1; TRBD1 matches 7 bases. Per germline, CDR1 MNHNS and CDR2 SASEGT. CDR3 length: 15 residues. Trimming took 3 bases from V and 7 from J; bases not matched to a gene: 11. CDR3 sequence: CASSEGIPGQSEAFF. The CDR3 coding sequence is TGTGCCAGCAGTGAGGGAATACCGGGACAGAGTGAAGCTTTCTTT.